Reported below is one T cell receptor beta chain. The record originates from a study of blood T cell repertoires in COVID-19. Study-level background: Italy, Spain and the United States were the sources of the convalescent and acute COVID-19 samples. PBMCs, B-cell-depleted T cells, or T cells were the source of the cDNA or gDNA that made up the material.

V lost 5 bases and J 9 bases, leaving 23 bases between the germline ends. This CDR3 has 16 residues. Germline CDR1 MNHEY, CDR2 SMNVEV (reference sequence). The assay was immunoSEQ multiplex PCR, and TCRdb's table has in-frame clones only and misses some. The repertoire holds almost 200,000 clones, with roughly 77% as singletons. Enrolled during active infection, Seattle patients were then followed longitudinally. The source of this sequence is a woman in her thirties or forties with COVID-19, enrolled during active disease. Material: peripheral blood. The chain is built from TRBV27 and TRBJ2-1, with D possibly matching TRBD2 (6 bases). The CDR3 protein is CASSVHSGGPTIEQFF. CDR3 sequence (DNA): TGTGCCAGCAGTGTCCATAGCGGAGGTCCTACGATTGAGCAGTTCTTC.